The following is a TCR beta chain sequence with its context. As yet, its antigen is unknown. The data derive from a study of radiation and T cells in renal cell carcinoma. Study-wide results and caveats: Pretreatment tumor biopsies were lacking, so baseline clonotypes are unknown. From baseline, blood top tumor clonotypes peaked at 2 weeks post-radiation.

Stated time point: blood 4 weeks post-SBRT, at nephrectomy. Treatment here: 15 Gy SBRT to primary tumor, nephrectomy 4 weeks later. Nephrectomy followed 15 Gy stereotactic body radiation by 4 weeks. Clear cell pathology was present in this patient's renal cell carcinoma. Germline trimming cut 1 base from V and 7 bases from J; bases unmatched to any gene: 13. The length of the CDR3 is 17 residues. Germline values: CDR1 LNHNV, CDR2 YYDKDF (reference sequence). This table comes from immunoSEQ multiplex PCR, and its TCRdb copy is limited to in-frame clones, with some not included. The sample records about 83,000 clones, around four fifths being singletons.

The chain has TRBV15 and TRBJ2-1; 7 positions agree with TRBD2. The TCR originated in an older woman with renal cell carcinoma. The source material was blood, sampled from a patient whose treatment included radiotherapy and nephrectomy. In DNA, the CDR3 is TGTGCCACCAGCAGAGCTGGGGGGGGGTTCGGCGATAATGAGCAGTTCTTC. This codes for CATSRAGGGFGDNEQFF.